The sample holds a few counts of the clone carrying this T cell receptor beta chain. The CDR3 loop spans 17 amino acids. The V and J ends lost 2 bases and 0 bases, in that order; junction bases with no gene match: 5. Per the germline V gene, CDR1 is LNHNV and CDR2 is YYDKDF (reference sequence). Using unique molecular identifiers, the investigators prepared the TCRbeta library. TCRdb re-called the PCR reads with MiXCR, one entry per CDR3 protein. The data hold roughly 570,000 distinct CDR3 sequences, with 25% to 30% observed a single time. This sample is part of a study of T-cell reconstitution after alpha-beta-depleted transplantation in children.

J is TRBJ2-1 and V is TRBV15; 9 bases fit TRBD2. This clonotype was sampled from a boy younger than two with Wiskott-Aldrich syndrome, due to receive a stem cell transplant. The sample consisted of PBMCs, taken before TCRalphabeta/CD19-depleted stem cell transplant. The CDR3 sequence is CATSRSISGGSYNEQFF. CDR3 nucleotide sequence: TGTGCCACCAGCAGATCCATTAGCGGGGGCTCCTACAATGAGCAGTTCTTC.